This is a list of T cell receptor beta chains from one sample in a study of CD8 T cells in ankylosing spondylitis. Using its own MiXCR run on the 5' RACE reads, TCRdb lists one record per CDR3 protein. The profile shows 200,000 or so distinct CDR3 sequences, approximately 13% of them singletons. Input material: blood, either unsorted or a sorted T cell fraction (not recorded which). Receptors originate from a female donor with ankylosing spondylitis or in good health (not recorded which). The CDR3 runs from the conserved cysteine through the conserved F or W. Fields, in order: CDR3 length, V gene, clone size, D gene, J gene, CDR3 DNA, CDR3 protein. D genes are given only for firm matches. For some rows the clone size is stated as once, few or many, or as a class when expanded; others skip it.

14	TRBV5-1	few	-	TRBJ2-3	TGCGCCAGCAGCTTGATTTCCGGCACAGATACGCAGTATTTT	CASSLISGTDTQYF
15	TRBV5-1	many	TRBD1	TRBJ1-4	TGCGCCAGCAGCTTGAATCAGGGGGCAAGTGAAAAACTGTTTTTT	CASSLNQGASEKLFF
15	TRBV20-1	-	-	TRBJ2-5	TGCAGTGCTAGCTTAGCGGCACAAACACTAGAGACCCAGTACTTC	CSASLAAQTLETQYF
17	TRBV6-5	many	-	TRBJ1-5	TGTGCCAGCAGTTACAGCGCCGGGACCGCTGGCAATCAGCCCCAGCATTTT	CASSYSAGTAGNQPQHF
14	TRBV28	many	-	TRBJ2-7	TGTGCCAGCAGTTTGACGGGCCTAAGATACGAGCAGTACTTC	CASSLTGLRYEQYF
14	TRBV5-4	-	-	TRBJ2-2	TGTGCCAGCACAGTAGGGCTCATGGGCGGGGAGCTGTTTTTT	CASTVGLMGGELFF
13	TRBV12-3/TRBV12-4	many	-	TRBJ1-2	TGTGCCAGCAGTCGAGCCCCCGGGAATGGCTACACCTTC	CASSRAPGNGYTF
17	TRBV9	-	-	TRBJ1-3	TGTGCCAGCTCCCGCGGGGGCCCCTTCGACTCTGGAAACACCATATATTTT	CASSRGGPFDSGNTIYF
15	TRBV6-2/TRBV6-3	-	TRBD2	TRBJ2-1	TGTGCCAGCAGTTACCATAGCGGGGGGGGGAATGAGCAGTTCTTC	CASSYHSGGGNEQFF
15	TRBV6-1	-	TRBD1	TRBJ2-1	TGTGCCAGCAGCCGTAACCGGGACAGGGGGAATGGGCAGTTCTTC	CASSRNRDRGNGQFF
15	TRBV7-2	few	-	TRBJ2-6	TGTGCCAGCAGCTTAGGACCCTCTGGGGCCAACGTCCTGACTTTC	CASSLGPSGANVLTF
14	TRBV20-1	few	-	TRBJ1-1	TGCAGTGCTAGATGGGTAGGCTTGGACACTGAAGCTTTCTTT	CSARWVGLDTEAFF
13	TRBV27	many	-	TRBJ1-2	TGTGCCAGCAGTTTGACGGGGGCCTTAGGCTACACCTTC	CASSLTGALGYTF
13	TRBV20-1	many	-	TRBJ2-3	TGCAGTGCTAGAGAAGCGAACACAGATACGCAGTATTTT	CSAREANTDTQYF
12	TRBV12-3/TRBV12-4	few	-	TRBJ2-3	TGTGCCAGCAGTTTAGTGGCAAATACGCAGTATTTT	CASSLVANTQYF
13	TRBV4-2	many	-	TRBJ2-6	TGTGCCAGCAGCGTTTCTGGGGCCAACGTCCTGACTTTC	CASSVSGANVLTF
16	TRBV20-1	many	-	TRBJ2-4	TGCAGTGCTAGGAAGAGGACAGGGAGGGACAAAAACATTCAGTACTTC	CSARKRTGRDKNIQYF
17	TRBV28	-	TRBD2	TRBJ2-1	TGTGCCAGCAGTTCCAACTCCCTTGGACTAGCGGGAGACGAGCAGTTCTTC	CASSSNSLGLAGDEQFF
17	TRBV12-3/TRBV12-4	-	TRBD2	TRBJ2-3	TGTGCCAGCAGTGGCGCTAGCGGGACCGTTTATACAGATACGCAGTATTTT	CASSGASGTVYTDTQYF
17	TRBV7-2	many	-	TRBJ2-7	TGTGCCAGCAGCTTTGGCCGAACTTCGGGAGTAGGGTACGAGCAGTACTTC	CASSFGRTSGVGYEQYF